The following is a T cell receptor (beta chain) sequence with its context. The antigen remains undetermined. The assay was immunoSEQ multiplex PCR, and TCRdb's table has in-frame clones only and misses some. The sample records about 52,000 clones, approximately 97% being singletons. Trimming pared 5 bases from V and 7 bases from J, leaving 16 bases between. The CDR3 runs to 14 residues. Looked up from germline, CDR1 is SGHNT and CDR2 is YYREEE (reference sequence). This sample was taken from a study of siplizumab effects on memory and regulatory T cells. Study conclusions and caveats: The alloresponse seemed to draw substantially on naive T cells, which appeared more diverse than memory cells.

Sequenced sample: naive CD4+ T cells sorted from blood. The clonotype originates from a human donor in good health. The genes are TRBV5-4 and TRBJ2-1; D gene ambiguous. The CDR3 is CASSFHDLGNEQFF. The CDR3 region has the DNA TGTGCCAGCAGTTTCCATGACCTAGGGAATGAGCAGTTCTTC.